A selection of T cell receptor beta chains follows, all from one sample in a study of T cells in Graves' hyperthyroidism and ophthalmopathy. Using its own MiXCR run on the multiplex PCR reads, TCRdb lists one record per CDR3 protein. The table shows hundreds of thousands of distinct CDR3 sequences, with about 20% occurring only once. Sequences were obtained from blood. Every receptor here comes from a young man with Graves' ophthalmopathy. Both conserved end residues are trimmed from each CDR3. D genes are given only for firm matches. Size is stated for part of the rows, as once, few or many counts, or as a class when the clone is expanded.

clone_size,v_call,j_call,cdr3_length,d_call,cdr3_aa
NA,TRBV5-1,TRBJ2-5,13,NA,ASSLVAGSEETQY
NA,TRBV11-2,TRBJ1-3,13,NA,ASRLSGYAGNTIY
NA,TRBV20-1,TRBJ2-3,16,TRBD2,SASDPGGTSSRTDTQY
NA,TRBV5-1,TRBJ1-2,12,NA,ASSLPDITDGYT
few,TRBV28,TRBJ2-2,12,NA,ASFAGPNTGELF
few,TRBV24-1,TRBJ2-1,12,NA,ATSGPTGTNEQF
few,TRBV6-1,TRBJ2-7,12,NA,ASSDRDVGYEQY
NA,TRBV11-2,TRBJ2-6,16,TRBD2,ASSSGLAGGSGANVLT
many,TRBV2,TRBJ2-1,14,NA,ASSNNRVGSYNEQF
few,TRBV15,TRBJ2-7,15,TRBD2,ATSRDLGDSGGHEQY
NA,TRBV28,TRBJ2-4,12,NA,ASSSPSGVHIQY
many,TRBV9,TRBJ2-3,11,NA,ASSVASTDTQY
few,TRBV20-1,TRBJ2-7,11,TRBD1,SARGGQPYEQY
NA,TRBV27,TRBJ2-1,12,NA,ASSPLIADNEQF
NA,TRBV5-1,TRBJ2-2,14,NA,ASSLASGSYTGELF
few,TRBV5-1,TRBJ2-1,11,NA,ASRGDNYNEQF
few,TRBV24-1,TRBJ2-1,9,NA,ATSDPGGRF
NA,TRBV11-1,TRBJ2-1,14,TRBD2,ASSQGSGGRYNEQF
few,TRBV24-1,TRBJ1-2,13,TRBD1,ATSDWTGGSHGYT
NA,TRBV12-3/TRBV12-4,TRBJ1-2,12,NA,ASSPDSYNYGYT
NA,TRBV6-1,TRBJ2-1,13,TRBD1,ASTLRQGSYNEQF
NA,TRBV18,TRBJ1-5,12,TRBD1,ASSLQGASQPQH
few,TRBV2,TRBJ1-4,15,NA,ASSELRLTATNEKLF
few,TRBV6-1,TRBJ2-1,13,TRBD2,ASTGTSGRDNEQF
few,TRBV3-1,TRBJ2-7,16,NA,ASSHSYGSAKRTYEQY
once,TRBV20-1,TRBJ1-4,11,TRBD1,SARQGADEKLF
few,TRBV13,TRBJ2-1,13,NA,ASSLSGSSSNEQF
NA,TRBV18,TRBJ2-7,11,NA,ASSPQQGYEQY
many,TRBV20-1,TRBJ2-7,13,TRBD1,SAARTGTGGYEQY
once,TRBV4-1,TRBJ2-1,14,NA,ASSPSGTAPPREQF
many,TRBV20-1,TRBJ2-7,11,TRBD2,SGTSGGSYEQY
NA,TRBV7-9,TRBJ2-2,11,NA,ASSAGASGELF
few,TRBV7-9,TRBJ1-2,11,NA,ASSILTGNGYT
few,TRBV3-1,TRBJ1-4,12,NA,ASSRQPNNEKLF
few,TRBV28,TRBJ2-7,12,TRBD1,ASRPDRGNYEQY